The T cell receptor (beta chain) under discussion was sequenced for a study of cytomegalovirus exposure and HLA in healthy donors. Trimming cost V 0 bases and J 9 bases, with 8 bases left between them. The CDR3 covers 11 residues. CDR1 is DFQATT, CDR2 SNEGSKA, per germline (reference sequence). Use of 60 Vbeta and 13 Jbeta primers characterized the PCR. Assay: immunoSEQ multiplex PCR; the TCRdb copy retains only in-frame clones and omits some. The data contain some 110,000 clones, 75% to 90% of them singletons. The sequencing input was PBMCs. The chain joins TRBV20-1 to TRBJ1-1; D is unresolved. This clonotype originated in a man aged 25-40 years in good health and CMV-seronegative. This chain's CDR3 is CSARDWAKAFF. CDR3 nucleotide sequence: TGCAGTGCTAGAGATTGGGCTAAAGCTTTCTTT.